The clone carrying this T cell receptor beta chain was detected ten times or more. Its matching antigen is unknown. V lost 1 base, J lost 8 bases, and 13 bases lay in between. CDR3 length: 14 residues. Per germline, CDR1 LGHDT and CDR2 YNNKEL (reference sequence). The sample comes from a study of T cells in Graves' hyperthyroidism and ophthalmopathy. General study points: Within blood appeared most thyroid clonotypes that had expanded above 0.001.

Amplification targeted TCR beta CDR3 regions from RNA transcripts. During a first-round RT-PCR of the TCR CDR3, the HTBI primer set was used. From the multiplex PCR reads, TCRdb called clonotypes with MiXCR, one entry per CDR3 protein. The table lists over 150,000 distinct CDR3 sequences, less than 20% of them singletons. Patients were excluded because of uncontrolled infection, other autoimmune disease, pregnancy or lactation. Specimen: blood. This sequence was found in a woman between 45 and 65 years old with Graves' hyperthyroidism. V usage is TRBV3-1 and J usage is TRBJ2-3, with a weak D call TRBD1 (6 bases). CDR3 nucleotides: TGTGCCAGCAGCCAAGCTCAGGGGAGAAGTACGCAGTATTTT. This encodes CASSQAQGRSTQYF.